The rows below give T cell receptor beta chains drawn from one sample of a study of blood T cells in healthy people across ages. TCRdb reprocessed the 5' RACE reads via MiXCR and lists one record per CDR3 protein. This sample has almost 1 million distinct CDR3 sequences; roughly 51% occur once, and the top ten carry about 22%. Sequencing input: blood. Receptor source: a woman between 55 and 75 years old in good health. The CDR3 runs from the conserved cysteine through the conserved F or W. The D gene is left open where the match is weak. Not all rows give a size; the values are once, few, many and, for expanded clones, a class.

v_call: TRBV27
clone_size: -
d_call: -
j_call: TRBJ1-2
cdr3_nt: TGTGCCAGCAGTTTAACCATGTGGGCTGCCTATGGCTACACCTTC
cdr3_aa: CASSLTMWAAYGYTF

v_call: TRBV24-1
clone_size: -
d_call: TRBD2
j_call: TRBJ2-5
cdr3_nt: TGTGCCACCAGTGATACCGGGACTAGCGGGAGCGAAGAGACCCAGTACTTC
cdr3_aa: CATSDTGTSGSEETQYF

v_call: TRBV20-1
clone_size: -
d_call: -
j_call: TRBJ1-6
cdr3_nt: TGCAGTGCCAAAGGGCAGGGAAGTAATTCACCCCTCCACTTT
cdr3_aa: CSAKGQGSNSPLHF

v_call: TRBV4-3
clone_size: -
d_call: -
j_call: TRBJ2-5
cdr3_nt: TGCGCCAGCAGCCTACGAACGGGGCTTGGGGAGACCCAGTACTTC
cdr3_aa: CASSLRTGLGETQYF

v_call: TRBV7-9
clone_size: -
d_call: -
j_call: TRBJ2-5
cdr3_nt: TGTGCCAGCAGCTTTAGGGAGATACGAGAGACCCAGTACTTC
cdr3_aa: CASSFREIRETQYF

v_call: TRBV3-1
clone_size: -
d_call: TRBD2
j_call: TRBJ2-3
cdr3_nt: TGTGCCAGCAGCCAGTCCGGGAGGGCCGCAGATACGCAGTATTTT
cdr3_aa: CASSQSGRAADTQYF

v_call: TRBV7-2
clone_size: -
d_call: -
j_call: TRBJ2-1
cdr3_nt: TGTGCCAGCAGCTTAGTTAGGGCCTTAAATGAGCAGTTCTTC
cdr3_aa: CASSLVRALNEQFF

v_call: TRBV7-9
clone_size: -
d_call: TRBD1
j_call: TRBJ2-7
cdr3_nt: TGTGCCAGCAGCTGGGGCCCAGGGGGCGGTTACGAGCAGTACTTC
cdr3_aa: CASSWGPGGGYEQYF

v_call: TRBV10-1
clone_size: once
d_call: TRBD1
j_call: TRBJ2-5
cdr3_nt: TGCGCCAACAGTGGGTACAGGGGCGAGACCCAGTACTTC
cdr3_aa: CANSGYRGETQYF

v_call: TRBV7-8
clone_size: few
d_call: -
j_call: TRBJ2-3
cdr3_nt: TGTGCCAGCAGCTTGAACAGAATTTCGCTGGCGAGGTGGGGCACAGATACGCAGTATTTT
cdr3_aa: CASSLNRISLARWGTDTQYF

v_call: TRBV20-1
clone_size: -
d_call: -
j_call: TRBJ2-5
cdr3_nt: TGCAGTAAAGCGGGTAGAGGAGAGACCCAGTACTTC
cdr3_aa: CSKAGRGETQYF

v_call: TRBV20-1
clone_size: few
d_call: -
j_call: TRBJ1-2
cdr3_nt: TGCAGTGCCACACTAGGCTACACCTTC
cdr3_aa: CSATLGYTF

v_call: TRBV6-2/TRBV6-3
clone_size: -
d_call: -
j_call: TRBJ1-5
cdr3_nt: TGTGCCAGCAGTTACTTTAGGTATCAGCCCCAGCATTTT
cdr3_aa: CASSYFRYQPQHF

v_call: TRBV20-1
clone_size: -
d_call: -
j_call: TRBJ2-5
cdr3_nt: TGCAGTGCTCCAATTCCCTCGGAGACCCAGTACTTC
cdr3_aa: CSAPIPSETQYF

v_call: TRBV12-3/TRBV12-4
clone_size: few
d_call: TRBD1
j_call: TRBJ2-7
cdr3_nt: TGTGCCAGCAGCCGGGGACAGCTACTAACCTACGAGCAGTACTTC
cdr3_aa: CASSRGQLLTYEQYF

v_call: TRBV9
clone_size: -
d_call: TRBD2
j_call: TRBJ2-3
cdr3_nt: TGTGCCAGCAGCTTCATAGCGGGATCCCCAGATACGCAGTATTTT
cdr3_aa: CASSFIAGSPDTQYF

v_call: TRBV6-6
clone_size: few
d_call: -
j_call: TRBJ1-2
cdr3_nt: TGTGCCAGCAGTTACTCGATCAGGGGTTACTATGGCTACACCTTC
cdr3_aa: CASSYSIRGYYGYTF

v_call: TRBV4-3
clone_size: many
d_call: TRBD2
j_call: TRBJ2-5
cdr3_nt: TGCGCCAGCAGCCAAGTGGCTAGCGGGAGGGTTACCCAAGAGTCGACCCAGTACTTC
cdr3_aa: CASSQVASGRVTQESTQYF

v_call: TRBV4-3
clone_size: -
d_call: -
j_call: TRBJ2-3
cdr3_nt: TGCGCCAGCAGCCAAGGAAAAGGACTGATCACAGATACGCAGTATTTT
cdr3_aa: CASSQGKGLITDTQYF

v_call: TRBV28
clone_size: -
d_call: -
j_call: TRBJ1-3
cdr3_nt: TGTGCCAGTCGGGTGCTCACTGGAAACACCATATATTTT
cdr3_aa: CASRVLTGNTIYF

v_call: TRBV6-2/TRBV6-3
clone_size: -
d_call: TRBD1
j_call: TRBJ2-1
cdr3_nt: TGTGCCAGCAGCAGACAGGGGGACAATGAGCAGTTCTTC
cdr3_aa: CASSRQGDNEQFF

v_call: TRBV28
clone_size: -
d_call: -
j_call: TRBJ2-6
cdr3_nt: TGTGCCAGCAGTTCCGGGCCTCCGAAGTCGGGGGCCAACGTCCTGACTTTC
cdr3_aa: CASSSGPPKSGANVLTF

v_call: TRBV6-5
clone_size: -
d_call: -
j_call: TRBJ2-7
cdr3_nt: TGTGCCAGCAGTGACTCGACAGGGAGGATCGTCTACGAGCAGTACTTC
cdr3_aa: CASSDSTGRIVYEQYF

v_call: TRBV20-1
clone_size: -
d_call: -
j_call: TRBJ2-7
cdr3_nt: TGCAGTGCTAGAGGACGGCAGGGAGTTTACGAGCAGTACTTC
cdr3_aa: CSARGRQGVYEQYF

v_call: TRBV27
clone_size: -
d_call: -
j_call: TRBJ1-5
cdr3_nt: TGTGCCAGCAGTTTGGCGAGGGGAAGCAATCAGCCCCAGCATTTT
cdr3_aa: CASSLARGSNQPQHF

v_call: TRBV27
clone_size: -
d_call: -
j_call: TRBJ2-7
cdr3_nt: TGTGCCAGCAGTTTTCCCGCGGGGGAGCAGTACTTC
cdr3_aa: CASSFPAGEQYF

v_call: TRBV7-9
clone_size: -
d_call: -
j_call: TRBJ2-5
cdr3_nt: TGTGCCAGCAGTACCTCCGGGGGAGAGACCCAGTACTTC
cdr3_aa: CASSTSGGETQYF

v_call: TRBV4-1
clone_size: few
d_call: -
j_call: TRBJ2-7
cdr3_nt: TGCGCCAGCAGCCCTATAACCGGGACATCGGGACTACTTTTTTACGAGCAGTACTTC
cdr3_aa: CASSPITGTSGLLFYEQYF

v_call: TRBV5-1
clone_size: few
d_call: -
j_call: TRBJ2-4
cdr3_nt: TGCGCCAGCAGCTTGCCGAGATCACACGAAAACATTCAGTACTTC
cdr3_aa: CASSLPRSHENIQYF

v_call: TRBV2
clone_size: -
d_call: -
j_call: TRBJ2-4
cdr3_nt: TGTGCCAGCACAATAGTCAAAAACATTCAGTACTTC
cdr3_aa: CASTIVKNIQYF

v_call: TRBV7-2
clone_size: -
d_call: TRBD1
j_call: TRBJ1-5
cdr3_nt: TGTGCCAGCAGCAGCTCAGGGGGCGCTGATCAGCCCCAGCATTTT
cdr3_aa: CASSSSGGADQPQHF

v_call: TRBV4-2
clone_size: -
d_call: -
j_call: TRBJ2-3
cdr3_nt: TGTGCCAGCAGCCAAGACGGGGTAGTTGGCACAGATACGCAGTATTTT
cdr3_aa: CASSQDGVVGTDTQYF

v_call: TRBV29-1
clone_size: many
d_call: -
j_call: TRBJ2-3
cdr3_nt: TGCAGCGTTGCTAGCCTAGATACGCAGTATTTT
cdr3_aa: CSVASLDTQYF

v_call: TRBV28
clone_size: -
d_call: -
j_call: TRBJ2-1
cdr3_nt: TGTGCCCATCATACAAGGGGAATGGAGACCCAGTTCTTC
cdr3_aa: CAHHTRGMETQFF

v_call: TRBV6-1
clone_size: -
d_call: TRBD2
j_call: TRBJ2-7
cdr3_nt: TGTGCCAGCAGTGAATTGCGGGGGTCCCCCTACGAGCAGTACTTC
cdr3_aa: CASSELRGSPYEQYF

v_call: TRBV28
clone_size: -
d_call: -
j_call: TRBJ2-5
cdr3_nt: TGTGCCAGCAGTCTCATGTACGTCGGGGAGACCCAGTACTTC
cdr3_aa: CASSLMYVGETQYF

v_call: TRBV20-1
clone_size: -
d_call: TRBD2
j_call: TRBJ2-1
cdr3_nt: TGCAGTGCTAGACCCCTCGGGGGGAGGCGGGACAATGAGCAGTTCTTC
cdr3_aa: CSARPLGGRRDNEQFF

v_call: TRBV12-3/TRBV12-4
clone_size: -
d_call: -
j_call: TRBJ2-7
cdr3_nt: TGTGCCAGCAGTTTCGTGACTAGTCACGAGCAGTACTTC
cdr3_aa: CASSFVTSHEQYF

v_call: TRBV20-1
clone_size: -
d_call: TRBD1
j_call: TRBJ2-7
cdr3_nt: TGCGGTGCTAGAGAGGGCAGGGGGCTGAACGAGCAGTACTTC
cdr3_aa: CGAREGRGLNEQYF

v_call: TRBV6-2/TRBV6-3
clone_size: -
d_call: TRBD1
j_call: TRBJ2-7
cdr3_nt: TGTGCCAGCACTCCCCGGGACAGTAGCTCCTACGAGCAGTACTTC
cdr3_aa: CASTPRDSSSYEQYF

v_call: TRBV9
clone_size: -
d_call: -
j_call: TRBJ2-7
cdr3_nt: TGTGCCAGCAGCGTAGGTGGGACGTCCCCCTACGAGCAGTACTTC
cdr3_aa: CASSVGGTSPYEQYF

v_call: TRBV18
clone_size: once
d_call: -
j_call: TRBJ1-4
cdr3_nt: TGTGCCAGCTCACCACAGGGCGTTCGGGGAGAAAAACTGTTTTTT
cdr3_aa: CASSPQGVRGEKLFF

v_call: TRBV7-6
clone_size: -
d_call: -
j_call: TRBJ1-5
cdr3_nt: TGTGCCAGCAGCCAGAGTTGGGGAAGCAATCAGCCCCAGCATTTT
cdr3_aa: CASSQSWGSNQPQHF

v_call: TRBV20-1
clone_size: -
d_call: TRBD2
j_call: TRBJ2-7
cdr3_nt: TGCAGTGCTCGGACTAGCACTTACAATGAGCAGTACTTC
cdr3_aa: CSARTSTYNEQYF

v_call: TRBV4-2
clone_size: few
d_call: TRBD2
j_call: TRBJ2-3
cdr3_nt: TGTGCCAGCAGCCAAGATGGAGGGGAGGGGTGGACAGATACGCAGTATTTT
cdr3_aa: CASSQDGGEGWTDTQYF

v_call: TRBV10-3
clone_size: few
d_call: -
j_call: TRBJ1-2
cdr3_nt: TGTGCCATCAGTGAGATCAGGGAGACCTATGGCTACACCTTC
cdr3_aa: CAISEIRETYGYTF

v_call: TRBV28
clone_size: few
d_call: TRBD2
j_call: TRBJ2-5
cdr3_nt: TGTGCCAGCACCCCTAGCGGGTTCGGGGAGACCCAGTACTTC
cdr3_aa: CASTPSGFGETQYF

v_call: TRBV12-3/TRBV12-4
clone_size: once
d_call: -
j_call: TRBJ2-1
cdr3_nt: TGTGCCAGCAGTGCCCGGAGCTCCTACAATGAGCAGTTCTTC
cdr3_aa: CASSARSSYNEQFF